This TCR beta chain was captured in a study of blood T cell repertoires in COVID-19. Background on the study: Sites across the United States, Italy and Spain contributed samples from acute and convalescent COVID-19.

CDR1 and CDR2 from the germline V gene are MNHNS and SASEGT. The CDR3 contains 16 residues. The V gene end was trimmed by 1 base and the J gene end by 3 bases; junction bases not matched to a gene: 5. TCRdb's table, derived via immunoSEQ multiplex PCR, lists solely in-frame clones and lacks some. The repertoire holds a few hundred thousand clones, with 80% to 90% as singletons. The TCR was taken from a woman between 45 and 65 years old with acute or convalescent COVID-19. The V and J genes are TRBV6-1 and TRBJ1-1; TRBD1 aligns across 10 bases. Sequencing used peripheral blood. The CDR3 loop reads CASSEGTGGLHTEAFF. The CDR3 coding sequence is TGTGCCAGCAGTGAAGGGACAGGGGGGCTGCACACTGAAGCTTTCTTT.